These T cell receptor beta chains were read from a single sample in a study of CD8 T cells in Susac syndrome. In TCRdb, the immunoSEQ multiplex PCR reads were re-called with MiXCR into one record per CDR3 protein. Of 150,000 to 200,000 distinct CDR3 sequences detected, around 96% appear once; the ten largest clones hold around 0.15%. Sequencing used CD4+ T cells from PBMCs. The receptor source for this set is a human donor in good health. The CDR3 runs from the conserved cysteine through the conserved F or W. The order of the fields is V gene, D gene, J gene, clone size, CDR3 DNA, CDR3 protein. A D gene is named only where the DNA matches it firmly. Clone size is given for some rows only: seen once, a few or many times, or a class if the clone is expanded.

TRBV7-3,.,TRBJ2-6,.,TGTGCCAGCAGCCCCGCAGGCACCAACGTCCTGACTTTC,CASSPAGTNVLTF
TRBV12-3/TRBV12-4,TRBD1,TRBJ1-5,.,TGTGCCAGCACACAGGGGCATCAGCCCCAGCATTTT,CASTQGHQPQHF
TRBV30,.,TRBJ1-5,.,TGTGCCTGGAGTGTCCGGGACAATCAGCCCCAGCATTTT,CAWSVRDNQPQHF
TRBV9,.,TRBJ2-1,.,TGTGCCAGCAGCGTAGGGGGGGACAGAGACAATGAGCAGTTCTTC,CASSVGGDRDNEQFF
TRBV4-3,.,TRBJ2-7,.,TGCGCCAGCAGCCGAGGGACTTTTTCACCCGAGCAGTACTTC,CASSRGTFSPEQYF
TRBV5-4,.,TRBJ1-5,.,TGTGCCAGCAGCGGAGACAGGAATCAGCCCCAGCATTTT,CASSGDRNQPQHF
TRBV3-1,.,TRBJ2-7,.,TGTGCCAGCAGACGACAGAGCAGTTACGAGCAGTACTTC,CASRRQSSYEQYF
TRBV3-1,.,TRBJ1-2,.,TGTGCCAGCAGTCCCCTCTGGGGCGATGGCTACACCTTC,CASSPLWGDGYTF
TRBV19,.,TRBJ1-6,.,TGTGCCACTACACAGGGAAGTAATTCACCCCTCCACTTT,CATTQGSNSPLHF
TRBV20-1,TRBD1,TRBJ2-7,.,TGCAGTGCTAGAGATGTCGACAGGGACGAGCAGTACTTC,CSARDVDRDEQYF
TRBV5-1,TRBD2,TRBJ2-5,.,TGCGCCAGCAGCTTGGGACTAGCGGGGCAAGAGACCCAGTACTTC,CASSLGLAGQETQYF
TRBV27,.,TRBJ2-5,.,TGTGCCAGCAGTTTGCGGAGAGGAGAGACCCAGTACTTC,CASSLRRGETQYF
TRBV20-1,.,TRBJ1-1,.,TGCAGTGCTAATGAGGGCTCTGGGGCTTTCTTT,CSANEGSGAFF
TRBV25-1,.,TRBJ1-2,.,TGTGCCAGCCGACAGGCGGGGATGGTGAATGGCTACACCTTC,CASRQAGMVNGYTF
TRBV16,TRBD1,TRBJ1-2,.,TGTGCCAGCAGTTTCCGGGACAGGGCCAACGGCTACACCTTC,CASSFRDRANGYTF
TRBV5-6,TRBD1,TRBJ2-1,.,TGTGCCAGCAGCTGGACAGGGTCAATTATAAGGAATGAGCAGTTCTTC,CASSWTGSIIRNEQFF
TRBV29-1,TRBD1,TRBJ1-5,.,TGCAGCGCCGCTGACAGGGTCAATCAGCCCCAGCATTTT,CSAADRVNQPQHF
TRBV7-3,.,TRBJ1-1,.,TGTGCCAGCAGCTCTGCCCCGAGGGGTGAAGCTTTCTTT,CASSSAPRGEAFF
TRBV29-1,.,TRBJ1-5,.,TGCAGCGTTGGGTCAGGGGCCGGACAGCCCCAGCATTTT,CSVGSGAGQPQHF
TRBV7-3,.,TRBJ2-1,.,TGTGCCAGCAGCCCAGAGGGGCCGATGGGTTACAATGAGCAGTTCTTC,CASSPEGPMGYNEQFF
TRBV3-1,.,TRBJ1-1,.,TGTGCCAGCATGAGCGCAGCCCTGGACACTGAAGCTTTCTTT,CASMSAALDTEAFF
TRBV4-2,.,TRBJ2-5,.,TGTGCCAGCAGCCCGGGACTGCAACAAGAGACCCAGTACTTC,CASSPGLQQETQYF
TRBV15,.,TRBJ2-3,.,TGTGCCACCAGCAGAGGATCAGGGGCAGATACGCAGTATTTT,CATSRGSGADTQYF
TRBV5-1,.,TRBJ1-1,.,TGCGCCAGCAGCAACGGGAACACTGAAGCTTTCTTT,CASSNGNTEAFF
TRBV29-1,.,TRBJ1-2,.,TGCAGCGTCATTGGCGGGGGGCGCACGGGCTACACCTTC,CSVIGGGRTGYTF
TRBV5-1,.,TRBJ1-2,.,TGCGCCAGCAGCTTGGATGAGGTCTATGGCTACACCTTC,CASSLDEVYGYTF
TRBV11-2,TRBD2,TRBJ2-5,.,TGTGCCAGCAGACCACAGGGGTTAGCGGGGGGGGCCCAGTACTTC,CASRPQGLAGGAQYF
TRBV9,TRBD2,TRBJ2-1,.,TGTGCCAGCAGCGGTAGCGGGGACTCCTACAATGAGCAGTTCTTC,CASSGSGDSYNEQFF
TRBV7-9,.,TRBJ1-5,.,TGTGCCAGCAGCCAGATGGGGGGGAATCAGCCCCAGCATTTT,CASSQMGGNQPQHF
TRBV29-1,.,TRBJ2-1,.,TGCAGCGGGAACACTTTGGGAGGATACAATGAGCAGTTCTTC,CSGNTLGGYNEQFF
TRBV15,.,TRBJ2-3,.,TGTGCCACCAGCAGACGCAAACACGCTAGCACAGATACGCAGTATTTT,CATSRRKHASTDTQYF
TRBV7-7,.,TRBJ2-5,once,TGTGCTAGCAGCCCCCTTGGGGGCGGGCGCCAAGAGACCCAGTACTTC,CASSPLGGGRQETQYF